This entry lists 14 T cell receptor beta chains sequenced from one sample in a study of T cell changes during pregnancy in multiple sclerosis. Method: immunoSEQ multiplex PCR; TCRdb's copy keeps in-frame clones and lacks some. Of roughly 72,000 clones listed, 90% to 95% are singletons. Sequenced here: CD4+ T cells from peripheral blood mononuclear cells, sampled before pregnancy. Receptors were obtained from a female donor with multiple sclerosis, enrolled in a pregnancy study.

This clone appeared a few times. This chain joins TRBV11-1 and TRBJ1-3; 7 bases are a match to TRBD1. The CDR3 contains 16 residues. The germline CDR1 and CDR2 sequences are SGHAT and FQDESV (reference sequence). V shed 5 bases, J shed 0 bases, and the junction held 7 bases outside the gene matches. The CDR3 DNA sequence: TGTGCCAGCAGCGAGGGGGACAGATCCTCTGGAAACACCATATATTTT. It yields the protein CASSEGDRSSGNTIYF. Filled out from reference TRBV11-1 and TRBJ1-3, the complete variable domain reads EAEVAQSPRYKITEKSQAVAFWCDPISGHATLYWYRQILGQGPELLVQFQDESVVDDSQLPKDRFSAERLKGVDSTLKIQPAELGDSAMYLCASSEGDRSSGNTIYFGEGSWLTVV.

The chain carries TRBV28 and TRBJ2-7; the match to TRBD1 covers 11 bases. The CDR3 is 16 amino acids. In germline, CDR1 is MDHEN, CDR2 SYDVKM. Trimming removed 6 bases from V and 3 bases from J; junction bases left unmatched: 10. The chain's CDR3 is CASRGIGQGAVYEQYF. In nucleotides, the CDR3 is TGTGCCAGCAGAGGAATCGGACAGGGGGCCGTCTACGAGCAGTACTTC.

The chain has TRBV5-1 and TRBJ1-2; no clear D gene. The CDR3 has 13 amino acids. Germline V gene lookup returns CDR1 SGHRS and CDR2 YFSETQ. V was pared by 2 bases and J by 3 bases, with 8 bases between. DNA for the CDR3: TGCGCCAGCAGCTTAGACACTTACTATGGCTACACCTTC. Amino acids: CASSLDTYYGYTF.

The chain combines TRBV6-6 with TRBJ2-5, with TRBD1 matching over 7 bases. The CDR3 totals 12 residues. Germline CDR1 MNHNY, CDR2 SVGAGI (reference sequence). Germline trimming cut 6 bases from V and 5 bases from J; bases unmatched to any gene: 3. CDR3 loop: CASRQGEETQYF. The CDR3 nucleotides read TGTGCCAGCAGGCAGGGGGAGGAGACCCAGTACTTC.

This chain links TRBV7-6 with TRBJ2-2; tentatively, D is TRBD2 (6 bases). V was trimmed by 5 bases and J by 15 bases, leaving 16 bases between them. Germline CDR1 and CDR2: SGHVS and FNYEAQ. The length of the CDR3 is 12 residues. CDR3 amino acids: CASSTPGGIVFF. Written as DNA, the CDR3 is TGTGCCAGCAGCACCCCCGGGGGAATCGTGTTTTTT. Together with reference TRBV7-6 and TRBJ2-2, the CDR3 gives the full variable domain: GAGVSQSPRYKVTKRGQDVALRCDPISGHVSLYWYRQALGQGPEFLTYFNYEAQQDKSGLPNDRFSAERPEGSISTLTIQRTEQRDSAMYRCASSTPGGIVFFGEGSRLTVL.

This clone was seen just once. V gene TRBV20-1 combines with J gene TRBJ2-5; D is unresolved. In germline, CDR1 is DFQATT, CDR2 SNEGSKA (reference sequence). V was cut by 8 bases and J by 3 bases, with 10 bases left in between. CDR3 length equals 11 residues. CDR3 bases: TGCAGTTCGAGTGGTAAAGAGACCCAGTACTTC. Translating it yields CSSSGKETQYF.

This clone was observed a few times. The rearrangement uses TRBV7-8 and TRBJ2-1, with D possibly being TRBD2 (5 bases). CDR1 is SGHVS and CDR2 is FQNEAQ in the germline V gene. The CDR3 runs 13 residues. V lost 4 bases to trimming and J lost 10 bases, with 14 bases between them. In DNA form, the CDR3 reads TGTGCCAGCAGCTCTCCGATGAGGGAGGAGCAGTTCTTC. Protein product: CASSSPMREEQFF.

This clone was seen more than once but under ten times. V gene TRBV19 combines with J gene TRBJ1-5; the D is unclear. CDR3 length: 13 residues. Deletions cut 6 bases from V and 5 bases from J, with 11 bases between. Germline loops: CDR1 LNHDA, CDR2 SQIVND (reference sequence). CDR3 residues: CASRKSDYQPQHF. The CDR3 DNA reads TGTGCCAGTAGAAAGAGCGACTATCAGCCCCAGCATTTT.

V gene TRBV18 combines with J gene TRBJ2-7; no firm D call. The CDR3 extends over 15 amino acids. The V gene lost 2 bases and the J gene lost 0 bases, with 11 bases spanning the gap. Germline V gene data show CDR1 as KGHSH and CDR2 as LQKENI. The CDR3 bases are TGTGCCAGCTCACCAGATGGTCCCAGCTCCTACGAGCAGTACTTC. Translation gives CASSPDGPSSYEQYF.

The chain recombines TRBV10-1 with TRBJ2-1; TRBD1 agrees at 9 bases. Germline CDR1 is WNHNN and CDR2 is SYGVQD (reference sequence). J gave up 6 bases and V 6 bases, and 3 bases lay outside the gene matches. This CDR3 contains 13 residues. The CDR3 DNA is TGCGCCAGCAGCCCGACAGGGGGCAATGAGCAGTTCTTC. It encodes CASSPTGGNEQFF.

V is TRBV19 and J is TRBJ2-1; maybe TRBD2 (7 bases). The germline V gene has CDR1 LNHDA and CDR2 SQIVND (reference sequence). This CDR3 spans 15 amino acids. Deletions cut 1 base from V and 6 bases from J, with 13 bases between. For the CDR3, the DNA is TGTGCCAGTAGTATAGCAGAGGGGGGGCCCAATGAGCAGTTCTTC. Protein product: CASSIAEGGPNEQFF.

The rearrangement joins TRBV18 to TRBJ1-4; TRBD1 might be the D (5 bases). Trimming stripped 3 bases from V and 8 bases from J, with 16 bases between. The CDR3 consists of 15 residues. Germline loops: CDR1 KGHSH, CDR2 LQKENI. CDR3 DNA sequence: TGTGCCAGCTCACCGGGGACTCCACAGGCGGAAAAACTGTTTTTT. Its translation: CASSPGTPQAEKLFF.

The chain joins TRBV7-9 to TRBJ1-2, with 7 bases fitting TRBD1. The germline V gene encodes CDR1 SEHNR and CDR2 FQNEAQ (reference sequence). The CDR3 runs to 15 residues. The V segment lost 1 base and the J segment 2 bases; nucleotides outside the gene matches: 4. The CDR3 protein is CASSLEAGGNYGYTF. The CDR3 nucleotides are TGTGCCAGCAGCTTAGAGGCAGGGGGAAACTATGGCTACACCTTC.

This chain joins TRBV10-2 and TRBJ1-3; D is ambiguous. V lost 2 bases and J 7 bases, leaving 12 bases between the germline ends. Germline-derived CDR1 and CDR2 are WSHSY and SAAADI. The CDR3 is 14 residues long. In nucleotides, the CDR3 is TGCGCCAGCAGTGAGGGAGGAAGCCTTAACACCATATATTTT. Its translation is CASSEGGSLNTIYF.